A selection of T cell receptor beta chains follows, all from one sample in a study of cytomegalovirus exposure and HLA in healthy donors. Measured with immunoSEQ multiplex PCR; TCRdb has only the in-frame clones, and not every one. The profile shows about 130,000 clones, approximately 78% of them singletons. The sequenced material came from PBMCs. The receptor source for this set is a woman aged 50 to 60 in good health and CMV-seropositive. The CDR3 runs from the conserved cysteine through the conserved F or W. Each record gives: J gene, V gene, clone size, CDR3 protein. The size of a clone is reported for some rows only, either as once, few or many, or as a class for expanded clones.

J: TRBJ1-1; V: TRBV28; size: .; CDR3: CASSLLLWDRGTF
J: TRBJ2-1; V: TRBV5-1; size: .; CDR3: CASSLQYNEQFF
J: TRBJ1-1; V: TRBV6-4; size: .; CDR3: CARRDRGPAFVENHTEAFF
J: TRBJ2-3; V: TRBV19; size: few; CDR3: CASSGLAGGLDTQYF
J: TRBJ1-1; V: TRBV9; size: .; CDR3: CASSVSGTGGSEAFF
J: TRBJ2-1; V: TRBV5-4; size: once; CDR3: CASSLGGSGRPGDEQFF
J: TRBJ1-3; V: TRBV5-1; size: .; CDR3: CASSARQGFPLNTIYF
J: TRBJ2-7; V: TRBV9; size: .; CDR3: CASSPTGQGFQQYF
J: TRBJ2-1; V: TRBV11-2; size: .; CDR3: CASSRLTGGNYNEQFF
J: TRBJ1-2; V: TRBV6-5; size: .; CDR3: CASSFYRDDYGYTF
J: TRBJ1-4; V: TRBV2; size: .; CDR3: CASRRDTSTNEKLFF
J: TRBJ2-7; V: TRBV10-1; size: .; CDR3: CATSSTGGLDEQYF
J: TRBJ1-3; V: TRBV28; size: .; CDR3: CASSFGGTLSGNTIYF
J: TRBJ2-7; V: TRBV13; size: .; CDR3: CASSLGQGVYEQYF
J: TRBJ2-7; V: TRBV10-3; size: .; CDR3: CAISESGDRVKNEQYF
J: TRBJ1-4; V: TRBV2; size: .; CDR3: CASTKDRVGEKLFF
J: TRBJ2-2; V: TRBV15; size: .; CDR3: CATSRTGTGTTGELFF
J: TRBJ1-2; V: TRBV7-8; size: .; CDR3: CASSPMRGYTF
J: TRBJ1-4; V: TRBV4-1; size: .; CDR3: CASSQGVRQAATNEKLFF
J: TRBJ1-2; V: TRBV19; size: once; CDR3: CASSIRYRDGGGYGYTF
J: TRBJ2-2; V: TRBV7-3; size: .; CDR3: CASSLGAGVTGELFF
J: TRBJ2-3; V: TRBV5-4; size: .; CDR3: CASSLGSIQDTQYF
J: TRBJ2-1; V: TRBV29-1; size: .; CDR3: CSVGDYSGRGGNEQFF
J: TRBJ2-3; V: TRBV7-8; size: once; CDR3: CASSLFPPDRDTQYF
J: TRBJ1-1; V: TRBV21-1; size: .; CDR3: CASSIFRFPGRAFF
J: TRBJ1-4; V: TRBV28; size: .; CDR3: CASSLFRTTNEKLFF
J: TRBJ2-2; V: TRBV30; size: few; CDR3: CAWSPGMTGTGELFF
J: TRBJ2-3; V: TRBV2; size: .; CDR3: CASKPPPGLAGVGDTQYF
J: TRBJ2-1; V: TRBV27; size: .; CDR3: CASSLRSSYNEQFF
J: TRBJ2-1; V: TRBV11-3; size: .; CDR3: CASSLGGQETYNEQFF
J: TRBJ1-2; V: TRBV9; size: .; CDR3: CASKATGQRDYGYTF
J: .; V: TRBV5-5; size: .; CDR3: CASSQTSGTGWAYEQYF
J: TRBJ1-5; V: TRBV7-9; size: once; CDR3: CASSSNTGSDYNQPQHF
J: TRBJ2-7; V: TRBV9; size: .; CDR3: CASTIAGSGSLYEQYF
J: TRBJ1-5; V: TRBV19; size: .; CDR3: CASSLTGFSNQPQHF
J: TRBJ1-5; V: TRBV4-1; size: .; CDR3: CASSHQGRGQPQHF
J: TRBJ1-1; V: TRBV4-1; size: .; CDR3: CASSQEGTGPSTEAFF
J: TRBJ2-7; V: TRBV5-6; size: .; CDR3: CASSLVGGEQYF
J: TRBJ1-2; V: TRBV6-5; size: .; CDR3: CASSPGQAYYGYTF
J: TRBJ1-1; V: TRBV18; size: .; CDR3: CASSPGTGGLTEAFF
J: TRBJ1-5; V: TRBV28; size: .; CDR3: CASSQLSPQHF
J: TRBJ1-5; V: TRBV6-1; size: .; CDR3: CATTFRGGGQPQHF
J: TRBJ2-5; V: TRBV30; size: once; CDR3: CAWGEGWSDRETQYF
J: TRBJ2-1; V: TRBV11-3; size: once; CDR3: CASSFSGTARAEQFF
J: TRBJ1-1; V: TRBV9; size: few; CDR3: CASSPLGGADTEAFF
J: TRBJ2-1; V: TRBV18; size: few; CDR3: CASSPQGLPYNEQFF
J: TRBJ2-2; V: TRBV5-1; size: .; CDR3: CASSLVLAANLANTGELFF
J: TRBJ1-4; V: TRBV30; size: .; CDR3: CAWSPGQGWEKLFF
J: TRBJ1-5; V: TRBV4-1; size: .; CDR3: CASSPSSIRGRFVNQPQHF
J: TRBJ2-3; V: TRBV7-3; size: .; CDR3: CASSRGGTDTQYF
J: TRBJ1-2; V: TRBV5-1; size: .; CDR3: CASSLEGTGSVNYGYTF
J: TRBJ1-1; V: TRBV6-6; size: .; CDR3: CASSYMGTGDTEAFF
J: TRBJ1-1; V: TRBV19; size: .; CDR3: CASRGTPGTEAFF
J: TRBJ2-7; V: TRBV5-4; size: once; CDR3: CASHPGGSSYEQYF
J: TRBJ2-5; V: TRBV15; size: .; CDR3: CATSRDSNGRVGETQYF
J: TRBJ2-3; V: TRBV6-6; size: once; CDR3: CASSPAGVPDTQYF
J: TRBJ2-4; V: TRBV28; size: .; CDR3: CASSTGTTKNIQYF
J: TRBJ2-5; V: TRBV11-2; size: .; CDR3: CASSQGGQWGETQYF
J: TRBJ2-3; V: TRBV28; size: few; CDR3: CASSLTSGSTDTQYF